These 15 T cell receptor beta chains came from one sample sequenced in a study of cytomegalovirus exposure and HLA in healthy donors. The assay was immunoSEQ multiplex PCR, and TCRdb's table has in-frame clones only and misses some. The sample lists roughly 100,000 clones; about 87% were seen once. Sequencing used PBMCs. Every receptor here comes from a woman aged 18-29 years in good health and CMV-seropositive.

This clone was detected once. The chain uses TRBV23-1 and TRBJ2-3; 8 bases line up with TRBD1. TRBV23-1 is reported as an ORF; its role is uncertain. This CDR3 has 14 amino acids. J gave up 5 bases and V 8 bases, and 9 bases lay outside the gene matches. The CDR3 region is CASGSGGHGDTQYF. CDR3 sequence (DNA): TGCGCCAGCGGCTCAGGGGGCCATGGAGATACGCAGTATTTT.

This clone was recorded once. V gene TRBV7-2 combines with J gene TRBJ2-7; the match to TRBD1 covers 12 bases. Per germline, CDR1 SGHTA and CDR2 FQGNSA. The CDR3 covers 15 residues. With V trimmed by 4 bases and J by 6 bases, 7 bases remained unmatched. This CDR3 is CASSSPGQGAFEQYF. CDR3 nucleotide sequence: TGTGCCAGCAGCTCACCGGGACAGGGGGCGTTCGAGCAGTACTTC. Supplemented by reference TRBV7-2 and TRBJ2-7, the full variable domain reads GAGVSQSPSNKVTEKGKDVELRCDPISGHTALYWYRQSLGQGLEFLIYFQGNSAPDKSGLPSDRFSAERTGGSVSTLTIQRTQQEDSAVYLCASSSPGQGAFEQYFGPGTRLTVT.

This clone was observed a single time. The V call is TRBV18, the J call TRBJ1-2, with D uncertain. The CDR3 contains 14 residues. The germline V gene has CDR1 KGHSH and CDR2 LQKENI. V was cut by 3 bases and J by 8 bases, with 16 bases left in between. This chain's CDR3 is CASSPPTDEGGYTF. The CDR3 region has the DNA TGTGCCAGCTCACCCCCCACAGACGAGGGAGGCTACACCTTC. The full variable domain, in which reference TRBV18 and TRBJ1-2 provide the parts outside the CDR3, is NAGVMQNPRHLVRRRGQEARLRCSPMKGHSHVYWYRQLPEEGLKFMVYLQKENIIDESGMPKERFSAEFPKEGPSILRIQQVVRGDSAAYFCASSPPTDEGGYTFGSGTRLTVV.

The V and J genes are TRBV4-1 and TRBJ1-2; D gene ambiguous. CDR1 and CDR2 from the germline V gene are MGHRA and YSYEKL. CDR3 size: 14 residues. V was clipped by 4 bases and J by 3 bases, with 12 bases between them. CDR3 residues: CASSPYEGDYGYTF. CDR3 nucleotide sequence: TGCGCCAGCAGCCCATACGAAGGAGACTATGGCTACACCTTC.

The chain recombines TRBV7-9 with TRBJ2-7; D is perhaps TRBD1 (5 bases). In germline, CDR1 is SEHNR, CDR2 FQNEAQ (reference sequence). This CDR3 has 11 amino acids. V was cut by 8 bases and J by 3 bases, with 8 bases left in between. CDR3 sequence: CASGQGYEQYF. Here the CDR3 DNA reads TGTGCCAGCGGACAAGGCTACGAGCAGTACTTC.

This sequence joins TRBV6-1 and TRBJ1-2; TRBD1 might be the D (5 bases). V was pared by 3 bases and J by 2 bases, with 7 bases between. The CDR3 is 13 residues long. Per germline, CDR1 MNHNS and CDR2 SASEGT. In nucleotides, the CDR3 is TGTGCCAGCAGTGATGGGGCCAACTATGGCTACACCTTC. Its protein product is CASSDGANYGYTF.

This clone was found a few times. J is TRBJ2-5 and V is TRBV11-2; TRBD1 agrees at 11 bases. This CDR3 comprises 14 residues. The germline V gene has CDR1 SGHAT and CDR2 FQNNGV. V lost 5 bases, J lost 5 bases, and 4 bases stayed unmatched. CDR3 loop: CASSPWTGGETQYF. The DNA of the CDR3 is TGTGCCAGCAGCCCATGGACAGGGGGCGAGACCCAGTACTTC.

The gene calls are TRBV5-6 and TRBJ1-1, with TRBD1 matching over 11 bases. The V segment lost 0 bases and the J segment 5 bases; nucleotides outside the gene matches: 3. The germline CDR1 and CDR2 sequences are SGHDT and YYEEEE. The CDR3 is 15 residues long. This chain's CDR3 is CASSLEGQGGTEAFF. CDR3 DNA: TGTGCCAGCAGCTTGGAGGGACAGGGGGGGACTGAAGCTTTCTTT.

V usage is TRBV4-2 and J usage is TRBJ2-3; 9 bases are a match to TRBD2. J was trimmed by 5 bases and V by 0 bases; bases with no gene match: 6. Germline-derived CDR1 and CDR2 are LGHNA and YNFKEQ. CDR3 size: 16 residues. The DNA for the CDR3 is TGTGCCAGCAGCCAAGATGGGGCGGGGGGGCAAGATACGCAGTATTTT. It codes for CASSQDGAGGQDTQYF.

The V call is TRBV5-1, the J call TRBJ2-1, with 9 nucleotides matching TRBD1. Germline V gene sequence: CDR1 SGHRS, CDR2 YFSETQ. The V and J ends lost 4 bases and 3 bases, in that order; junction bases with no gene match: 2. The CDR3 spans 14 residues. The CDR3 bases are TGCGCCAGCAGCCAGGACAGGGGCTACAATGAGCAGTTCTTC. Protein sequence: CASSQDRGYNEQFF.

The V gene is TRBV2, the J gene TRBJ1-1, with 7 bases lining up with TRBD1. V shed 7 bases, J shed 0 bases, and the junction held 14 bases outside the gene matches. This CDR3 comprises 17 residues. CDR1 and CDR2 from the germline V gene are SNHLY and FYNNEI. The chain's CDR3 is CASTPDRVLNMNTEAFF. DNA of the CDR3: TGTGCCAGCACCCCCGACAGGGTCCTGAATATGAACACTGAAGCTTTCTTT.

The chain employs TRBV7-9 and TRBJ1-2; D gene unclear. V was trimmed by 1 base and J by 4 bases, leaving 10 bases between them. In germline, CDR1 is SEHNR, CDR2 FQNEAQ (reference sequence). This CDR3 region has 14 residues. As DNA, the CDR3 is TGTGCCAGCAGCTTAGGAGGCGTCACCTATGGCTACACCTTC. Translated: CASSLGGVTYGYTF.

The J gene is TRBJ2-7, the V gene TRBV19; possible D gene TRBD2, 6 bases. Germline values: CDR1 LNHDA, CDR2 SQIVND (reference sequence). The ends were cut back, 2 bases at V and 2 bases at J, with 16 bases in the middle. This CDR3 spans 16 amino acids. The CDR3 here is CASSILGRRGTYEQYV. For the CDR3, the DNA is TGTGCCAGTAGTATATTGGGTCGGCGGGGTACCTACGAGCAGTACGTC.

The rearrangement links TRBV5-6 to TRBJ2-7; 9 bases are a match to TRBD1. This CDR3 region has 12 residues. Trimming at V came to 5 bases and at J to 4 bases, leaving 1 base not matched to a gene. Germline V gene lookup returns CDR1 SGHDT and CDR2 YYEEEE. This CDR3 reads CASRDRGYEQYF. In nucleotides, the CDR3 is TGTGCCAGCAGGGACAGGGGTTACGAGCAGTACTTC.

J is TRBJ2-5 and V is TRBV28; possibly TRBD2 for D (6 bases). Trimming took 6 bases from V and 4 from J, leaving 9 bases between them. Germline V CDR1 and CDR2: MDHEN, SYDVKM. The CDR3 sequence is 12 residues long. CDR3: CASSRTTETQYF. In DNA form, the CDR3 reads TGTGCCAGCAGCCGGACTACAGAGACCCAGTACTTC. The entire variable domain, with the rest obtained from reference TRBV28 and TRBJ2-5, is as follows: DVKVTQSSRYLVKRTGEKVFLECVQDMDHENMFWYRQDPGLGLRLIYFSYDVKMKEKGDIPEGYSVSREKKERFSLILESASTNQTSMYLCASSRTTETQYFGPGTRLLVL.